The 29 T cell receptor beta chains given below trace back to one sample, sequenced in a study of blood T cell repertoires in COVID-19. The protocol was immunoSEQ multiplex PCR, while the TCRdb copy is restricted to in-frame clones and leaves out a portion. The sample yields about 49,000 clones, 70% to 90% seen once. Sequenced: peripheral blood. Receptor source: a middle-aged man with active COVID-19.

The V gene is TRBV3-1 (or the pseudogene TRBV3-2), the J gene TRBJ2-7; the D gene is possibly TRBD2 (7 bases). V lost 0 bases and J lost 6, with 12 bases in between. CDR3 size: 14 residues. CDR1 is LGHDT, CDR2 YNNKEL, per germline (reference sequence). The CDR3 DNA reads TGTGCCAGCAGCCAAGATGGGGGGGCGGTCGAGCAGTACTTC. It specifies CASSQDGGAVEQYF.

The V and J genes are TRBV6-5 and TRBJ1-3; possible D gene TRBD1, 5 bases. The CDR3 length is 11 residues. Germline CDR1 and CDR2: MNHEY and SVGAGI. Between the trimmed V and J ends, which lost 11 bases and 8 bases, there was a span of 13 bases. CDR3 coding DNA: TGTGCCGTCGGGGGATGGGACACCATATATTTT. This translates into CAVGGWDTIYF.

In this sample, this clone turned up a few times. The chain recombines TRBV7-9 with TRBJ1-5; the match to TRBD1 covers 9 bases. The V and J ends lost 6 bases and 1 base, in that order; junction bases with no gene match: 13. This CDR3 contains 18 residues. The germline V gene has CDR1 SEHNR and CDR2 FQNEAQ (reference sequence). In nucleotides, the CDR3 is TGTGCCAGCAGTCGTACCGGGACAGGGCTGGGAAGCAATCAGCCCCAGCATTTT. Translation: CASSRTGTGLGSNQPQHF.

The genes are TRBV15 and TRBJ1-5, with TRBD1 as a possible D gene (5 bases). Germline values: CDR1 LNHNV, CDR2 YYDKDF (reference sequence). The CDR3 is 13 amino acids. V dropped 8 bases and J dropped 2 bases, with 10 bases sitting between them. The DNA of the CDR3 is TGTGCCACCGGGGGGTACGGCAATCAGCCCCAGCATTTT. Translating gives CATGGYGNQPQHF. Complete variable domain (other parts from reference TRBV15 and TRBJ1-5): DAMVIQNPRYQVTQFGKPVTLSCSQTLNHNVMYWYQQKSSQAPKLLFHYYDKDFNNEADTPDNFQSRRPNTSFCFLDIRSPGLGDTAMYLCATGGYGNQPQHFGDGTRLSIL.

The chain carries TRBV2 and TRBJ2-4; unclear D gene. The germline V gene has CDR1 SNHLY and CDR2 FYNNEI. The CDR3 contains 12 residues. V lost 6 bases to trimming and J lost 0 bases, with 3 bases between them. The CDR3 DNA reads TGTGCCAGCAGCCTAGCCAAAAACATTCAGTACTTC. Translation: CASSLAKNIQYF.

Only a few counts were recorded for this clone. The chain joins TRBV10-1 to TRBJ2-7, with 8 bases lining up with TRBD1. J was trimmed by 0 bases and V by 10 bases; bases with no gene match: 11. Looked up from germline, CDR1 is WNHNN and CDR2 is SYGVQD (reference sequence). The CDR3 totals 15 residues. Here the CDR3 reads CAIKPWTGSSYEQYF. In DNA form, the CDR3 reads TGCGCCATCAAACCGTGGACAGGGAGCTCCTACGAGCAGTACTTC.

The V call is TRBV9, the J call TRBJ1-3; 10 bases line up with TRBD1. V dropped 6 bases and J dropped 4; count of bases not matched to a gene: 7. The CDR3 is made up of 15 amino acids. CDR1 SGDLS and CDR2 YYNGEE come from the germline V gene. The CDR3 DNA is TGTGCCAGCACCAGACAGGGGGCGTCAGGAAACACCATATATTTT. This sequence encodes CASTRQGASGNTIYF.

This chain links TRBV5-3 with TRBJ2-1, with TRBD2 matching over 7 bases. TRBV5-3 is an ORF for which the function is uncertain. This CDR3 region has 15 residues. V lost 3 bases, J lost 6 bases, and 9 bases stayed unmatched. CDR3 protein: CARSWTRVRINEQFF. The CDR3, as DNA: TGTGCCAGAAGCTGGACTAGAGTCCGAATCAATGAGCAGTTCTTC.

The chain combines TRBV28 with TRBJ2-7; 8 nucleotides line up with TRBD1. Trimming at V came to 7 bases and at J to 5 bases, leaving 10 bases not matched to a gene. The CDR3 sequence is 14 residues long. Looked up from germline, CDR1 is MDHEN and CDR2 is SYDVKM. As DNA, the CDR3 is TGTGCCAGCACCCAGACAGGGGCCCGGGACGAGCAGTACTTC. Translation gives CASTQTGARDEQYF.

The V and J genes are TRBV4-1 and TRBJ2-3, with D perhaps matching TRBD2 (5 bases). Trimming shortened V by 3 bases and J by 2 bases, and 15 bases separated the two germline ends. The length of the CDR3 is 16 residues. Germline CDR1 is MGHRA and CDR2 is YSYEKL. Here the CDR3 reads CASSQERGEYTDTQYF. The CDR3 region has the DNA TGCGCCAGCAGCCAGGAACGGGGAGAATACACAGATACGCAGTATTTT.

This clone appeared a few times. The CDR3 protein is CASTSGLETQYF. In DNA form, the CDR3 reads TGTGCCAGTACTAGCGGCCTAGAGACCCAGTACTTC. The V gene is TRBV7-9, the J gene TRBJ2-5; TRBD2 aligns across 8 bases. CDR1 is SEHNR, CDR2 FQNEAQ, per germline (reference sequence). The CDR3 has 12 amino acids. V lost 9 bases, J lost 4 bases, and 4 bases stayed unmatched.

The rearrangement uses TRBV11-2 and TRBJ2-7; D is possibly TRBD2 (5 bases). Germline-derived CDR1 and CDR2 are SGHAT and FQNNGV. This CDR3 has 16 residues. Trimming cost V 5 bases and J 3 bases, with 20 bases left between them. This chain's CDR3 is CASSPSPSGESYEQYF. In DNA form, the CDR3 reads TGTGCCAGCAGCCCCTCCCCGAGCGGCGAAAGCTACGAGCAGTACTTC.

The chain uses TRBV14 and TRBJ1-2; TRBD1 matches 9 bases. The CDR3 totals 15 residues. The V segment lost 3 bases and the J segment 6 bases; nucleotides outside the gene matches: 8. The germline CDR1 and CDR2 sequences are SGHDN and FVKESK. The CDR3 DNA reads TGTGCCAGCAGCCACCTACAGGGGGCCGGACATGGCTACACCTTC. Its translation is CASSHLQGAGHGYTF.

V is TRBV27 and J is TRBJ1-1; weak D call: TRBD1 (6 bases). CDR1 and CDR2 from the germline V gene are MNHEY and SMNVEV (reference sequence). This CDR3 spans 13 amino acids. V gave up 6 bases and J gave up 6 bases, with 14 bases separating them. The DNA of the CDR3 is TGTGCCAGCAGGGTTGGGACATCTTCTGAAGCTTTCTTT. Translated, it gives CASRVGTSSEAFF.

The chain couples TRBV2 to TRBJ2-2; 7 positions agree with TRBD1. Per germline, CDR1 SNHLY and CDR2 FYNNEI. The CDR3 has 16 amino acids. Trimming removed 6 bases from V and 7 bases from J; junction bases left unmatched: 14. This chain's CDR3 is CASSGMTGFDFGELFF. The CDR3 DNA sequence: TGTGCCAGCAGCGGTATGACAGGGTTTGATTTCGGGGAGCTGTTTTTT.

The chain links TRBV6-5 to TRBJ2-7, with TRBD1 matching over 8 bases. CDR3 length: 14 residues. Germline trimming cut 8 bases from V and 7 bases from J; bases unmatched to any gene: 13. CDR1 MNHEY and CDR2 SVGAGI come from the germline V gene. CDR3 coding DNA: TGTGCCAGCTCAACAGGGGGGACTTTTGGAGAGCAGTACTTC. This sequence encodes CASSTGGTFGEQYF.

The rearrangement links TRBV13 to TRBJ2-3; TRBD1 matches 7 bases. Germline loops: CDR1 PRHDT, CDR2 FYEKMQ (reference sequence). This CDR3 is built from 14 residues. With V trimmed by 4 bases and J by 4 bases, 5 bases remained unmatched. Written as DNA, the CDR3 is TGTGCCAGCAGCTCGGGTACAGGGGCAGATACGCAGTATTTT. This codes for CASSSGTGADTQYF.

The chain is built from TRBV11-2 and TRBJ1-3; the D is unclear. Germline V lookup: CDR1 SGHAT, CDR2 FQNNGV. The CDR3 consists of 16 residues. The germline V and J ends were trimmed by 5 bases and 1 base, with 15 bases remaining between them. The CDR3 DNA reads TGTGCCAGCAGCGTACTCTCGTCGGGGTCTGGAAACACCATATATTTT. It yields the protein CASSVLSSGSGNTIYF.

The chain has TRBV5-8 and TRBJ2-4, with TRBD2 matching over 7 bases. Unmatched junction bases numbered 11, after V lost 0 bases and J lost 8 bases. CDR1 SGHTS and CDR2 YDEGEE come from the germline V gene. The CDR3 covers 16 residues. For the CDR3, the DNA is TGTGCCAGCAGCTTGGGCGGTGGGGGGGGAGCGGACATTCAGTACTTC. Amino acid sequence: CASSLGGGGGADIQYF.

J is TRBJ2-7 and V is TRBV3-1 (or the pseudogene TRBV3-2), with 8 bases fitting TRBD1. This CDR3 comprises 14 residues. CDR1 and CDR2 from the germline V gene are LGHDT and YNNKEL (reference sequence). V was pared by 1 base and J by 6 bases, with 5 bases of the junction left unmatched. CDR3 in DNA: TGTGCCAGCAGCCAAGGGACAGGGACTTCCGAGCAGTACTTC. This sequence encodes CASSQGTGTSEQYF.

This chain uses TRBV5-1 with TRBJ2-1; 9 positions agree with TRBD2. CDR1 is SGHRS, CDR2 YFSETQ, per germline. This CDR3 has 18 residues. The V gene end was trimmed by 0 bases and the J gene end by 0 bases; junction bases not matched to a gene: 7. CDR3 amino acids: CASSLASGTPISYNEQFF. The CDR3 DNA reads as TGCGCCAGCAGCTTGGCTAGCGGGACCCCGATCTCCTACAATGAGCAGTTCTTC.

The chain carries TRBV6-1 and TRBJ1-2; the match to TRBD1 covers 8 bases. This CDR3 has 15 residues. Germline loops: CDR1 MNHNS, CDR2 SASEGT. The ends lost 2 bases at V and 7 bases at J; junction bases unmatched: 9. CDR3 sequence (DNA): TGTGCCAGCAGTGAAAGCCAGGGGGCGGTTAGTGGCTACACCTTC. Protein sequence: CASSESQGAVSGYTF.

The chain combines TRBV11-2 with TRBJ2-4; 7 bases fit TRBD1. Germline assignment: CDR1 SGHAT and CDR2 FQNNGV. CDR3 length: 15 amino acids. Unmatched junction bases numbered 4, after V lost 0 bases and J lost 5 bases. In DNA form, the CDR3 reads TGTGCCAGCAGCTTAGAAGGGGACAGCCAAAACATTCAGTACTTC. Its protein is CASSLEGDSQNIQYF.

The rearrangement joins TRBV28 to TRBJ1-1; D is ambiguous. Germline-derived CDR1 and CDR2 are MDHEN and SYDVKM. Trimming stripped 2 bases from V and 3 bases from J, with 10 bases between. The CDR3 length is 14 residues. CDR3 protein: CASSLGRVDTEAFF. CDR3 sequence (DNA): TGTGCCAGCAGTTTAGGGAGGGTCGACACTGAAGCTTTCTTT.

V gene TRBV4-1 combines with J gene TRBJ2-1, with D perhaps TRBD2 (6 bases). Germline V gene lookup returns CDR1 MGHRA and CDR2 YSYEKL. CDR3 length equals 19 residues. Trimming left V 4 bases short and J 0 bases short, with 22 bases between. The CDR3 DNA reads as TGCGCCAGCAGCCCCTCGGGACTCTCCAGGAAGGGCTCCTACAATGAGCAGTTCTTC. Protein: CASSPSGLSRKGSYNEQFF.

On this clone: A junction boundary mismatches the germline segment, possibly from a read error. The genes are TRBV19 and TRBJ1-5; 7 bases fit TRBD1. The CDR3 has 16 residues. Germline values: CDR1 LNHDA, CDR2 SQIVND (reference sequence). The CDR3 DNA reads TGTGCCAGTAGTCCCCGGGCAGGGGGAGGCAATCGGCCCCAGCATTTT. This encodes CASSPRAGGGNRPQHF. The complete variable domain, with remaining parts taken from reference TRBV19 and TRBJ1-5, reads DGGITQSPKYLFRKEGQNVTLSCEQNLNHDAMYWYRQDPGQGLRLIYYSQIVNDFQKGDIAEGYSVSREKKESFPLTVTSAQKNPTAFYLCASSPRAGGGNRPQHFGDGTRLSIL.

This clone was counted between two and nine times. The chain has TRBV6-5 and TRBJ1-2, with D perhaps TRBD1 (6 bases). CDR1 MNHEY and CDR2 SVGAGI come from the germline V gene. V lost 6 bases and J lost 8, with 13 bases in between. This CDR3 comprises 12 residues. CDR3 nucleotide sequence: TGTGCCAGCAGGGCCGGGACATTGGGCTACACCTTC. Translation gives CASRAGTLGYTF.

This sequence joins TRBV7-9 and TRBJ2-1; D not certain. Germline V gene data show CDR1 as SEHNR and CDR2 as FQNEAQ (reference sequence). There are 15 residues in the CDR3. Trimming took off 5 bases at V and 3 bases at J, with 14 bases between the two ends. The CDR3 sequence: CASSPTMSIYNEQFF. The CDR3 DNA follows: TGTGCCAGCAGCCCTACTATGAGTATCTACAATGAGCAGTTCTTC.

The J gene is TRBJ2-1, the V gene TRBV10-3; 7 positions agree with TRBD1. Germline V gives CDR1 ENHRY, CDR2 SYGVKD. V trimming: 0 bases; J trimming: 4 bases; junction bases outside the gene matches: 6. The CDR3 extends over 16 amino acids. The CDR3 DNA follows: TGTGCCATCAGTGAGTCGTGGACAGGTCGATACAATGAGCAGTTCTTC. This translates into CAISESWTGRYNEQFF.